The present TCR beta chain was sequenced within a study of OX40 agonist ivuxolimab in advanced cancers. The study in broad terms: Ivuxolimab was an agonistic, fully human IgG2 monoclonal antibody directed against OX40 (CD134), a costimulatory receptor. Intravenous ivuxolimab was administered to patients every 2 weeks at six dose levels: 0.01, 0.1, 0.3, 1.5, 3 and 10 mg/kg. Of the 50 to 55 patients in dose escalation, 19 had hepatocellular carcinoma, roughly 15 had melanoma, 9 had renal cell carcinoma and 9 had head and neck cancer. The dose-escalation cohort was 80% to 90% male with a mean age of approximately 60 years, ranging from roughly 20 to 80. Prior anti-PD-1, anti-PD-L1 or anti-CTLA-4 therapy was permitted, and checkpoint inhibitors had been received by about 37% of dose-escalation patients. Partial responses occurred in three dose-escalation patients, of whom one had hepatocellular carcinoma and two had cutaneous melanoma. Peripheral TCRbeta sequencing was intended to test whether TCR sequence diversity was altered and clonal T-cell expansion was caused by ivuxolimab. The paper reports the monotherapy dose-escalation portion (N of about 47 patients) of the phase I ivuxolimab trial. Study-wide findings and limitations: At doses of 0.1 to 3.0 mg/kg, clonal expansion of both CD4+ and CD8+ T cells in blood was seen between baseline and week 6. The antigen specificity of the clonally expanded peripheral T cells was not determined. After ivuxolimab, more expanded clones were found on average in CD8+ T cells than in CD4+ T cells. In partial responders in the 0.1-3.0 mg/kg groups, normalized peripheral clonal expansion was found to be among the lowest, especially among CD8+ T cells. Low levels of normalized T-cell clonal expansion were also seen in some patients who did not respond.

The trial excluded patients who had a history of autoimmune disease or were on systemic immunosuppression. Peripheral blood for TCR sequencing was drawn from every dose cohort at baseline, at cycle 4 day 1 and at cycle 7 day 1. Samples were obtained from an open-label, multicenter, first-in-human phase I dose-escalation trial of ivuxolimab. Adults with locally advanced or metastatic melanoma, renal cell carcinoma, hepatocellular carcinoma or head and neck squamous cell carcinoma were enrolled in the trial. Before TCR sequencing, CD4+ T cells and CD8+ T cells were sorted from peripheral blood as separate populations. Concerning this clone: The antigen it binds to is not known. Per-nucleotide qualities are absent, and no much larger clonotype sits a single base away.

Genomic DNA was extracted from sorted cells for sequencing of the TCRbeta CDR3 region. TCRbeta CDR3 regions were sequenced using the immunoSEQ Assay. TCRdb carries this immuneACCESS record with in-frame sequences only. Its versions omit some clonotypes, under half of them owing to an unresolved V gene in the studies checked, with the rest unexplained. A total of about 76,000 clones appear in this sample, approximately 88% of them only once. In total, the top ten clones hold about an eighth of the sample. Material: CD4+ or CD8+ T cells sorted from blood, obtained in a trial of the OX40 agonist ivuxolimab. The sequence was collected from an adult with an advanced solid tumor such as melanoma, head and neck, liver or kidney cancer.

The CDR3 reads as follows: CASSFNRLAKNIQYF. In nucleotide form, the sequence is TGTGCCAGCAGCTTTAACAGGTTAGCCAAAAACATTCAGTACTTC. The chain joins TRBV5-6 to TRBJ2-4; a tentative D match to TRBD1 spans 5 bases. The CDR3 contains 15 residues, cysteine and phenylalanine counted. The sequence is cut down to CDR3 DNA, 45 bases in frame from base 1. Via the germline V gene, CDR1 is SGHDT and CDR2 YYEEEE. A distance of 9 bases separates the germline ends of V and J, which lose 2 bases and 0 bases respectively. The entire variable domain, with the stretches around the CDR3 drawn from the reference TRBV5-6 and TRBJ2-4 proteins, is DAGVTQSPTHLIKTRGQQVTLRCSPKSGHDTVSWYQQALGQGPQFIFQYYEEEERQRGNFPDRFSGHQFPNYSSELNVNALLLGDSALYLCASSFNRLAKNIQYFGAGTRLSVL.